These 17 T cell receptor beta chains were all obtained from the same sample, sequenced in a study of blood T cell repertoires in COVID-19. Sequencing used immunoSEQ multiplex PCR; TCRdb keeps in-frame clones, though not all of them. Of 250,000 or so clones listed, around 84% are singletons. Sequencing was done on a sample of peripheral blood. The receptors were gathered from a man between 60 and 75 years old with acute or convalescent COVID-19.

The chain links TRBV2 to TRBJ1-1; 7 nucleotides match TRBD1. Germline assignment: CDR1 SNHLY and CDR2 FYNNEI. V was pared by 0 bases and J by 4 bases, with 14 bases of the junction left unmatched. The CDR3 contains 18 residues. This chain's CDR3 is CASSEAGVELAGGTEAFF. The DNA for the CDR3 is TGTGCCAGCAGTGAAGCGGGAGTGGAGTTGGCAGGGGGCACTGAAGCTTTCTTT.

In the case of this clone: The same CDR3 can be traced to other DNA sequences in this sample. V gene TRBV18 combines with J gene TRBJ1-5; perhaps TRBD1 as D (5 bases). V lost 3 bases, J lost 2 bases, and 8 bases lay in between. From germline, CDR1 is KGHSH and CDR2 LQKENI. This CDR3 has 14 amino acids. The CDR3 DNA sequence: TGTGCCAGCTCACCTCAGGGTGGCAATCAGCCCCAGCATTTT. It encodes CASSPQGGNQPQHF.

Here the CDR3 reads CAISLVGGEKLFF. CDR3 nucleotide sequence: TGTGCCATCAGTCTGGTTGGCGGTGAAAAACTGTTTTTT. The chain combines TRBV10-3 with TRBJ1-4, with D uncertain. The CDR3 runs 13 residues. V shed 5 bases and J shed 7 bases, with 11 bases lying between them. Germline V gene lookup returns CDR1 ENHRY and CDR2 SYGVKD.

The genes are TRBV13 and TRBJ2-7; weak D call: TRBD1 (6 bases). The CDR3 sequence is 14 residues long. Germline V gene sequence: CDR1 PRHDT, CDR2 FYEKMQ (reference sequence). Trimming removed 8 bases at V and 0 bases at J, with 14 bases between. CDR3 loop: CASQRQESSYEQYF. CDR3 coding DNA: TGTGCCAGCCAACGACAGGAGAGCTCCTACGAGCAGTACTTC.

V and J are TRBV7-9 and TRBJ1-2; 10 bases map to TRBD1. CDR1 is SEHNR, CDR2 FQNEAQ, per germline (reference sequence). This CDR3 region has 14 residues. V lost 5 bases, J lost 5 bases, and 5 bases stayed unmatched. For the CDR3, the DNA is TGTGCCAGCAGCGTTATGGACAGGGGGTATGGCTACACCTTC. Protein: CASSVMDRGYGYTF.

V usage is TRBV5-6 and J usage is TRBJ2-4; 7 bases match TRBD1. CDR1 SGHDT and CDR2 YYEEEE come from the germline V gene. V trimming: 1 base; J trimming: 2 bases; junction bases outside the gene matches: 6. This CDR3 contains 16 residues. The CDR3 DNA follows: TGTGCCAGCAGCTTGTTAGGGGGCGCGTCCAAAAACATTCAGTACTTC. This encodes CASSLLGGASKNIQYF.

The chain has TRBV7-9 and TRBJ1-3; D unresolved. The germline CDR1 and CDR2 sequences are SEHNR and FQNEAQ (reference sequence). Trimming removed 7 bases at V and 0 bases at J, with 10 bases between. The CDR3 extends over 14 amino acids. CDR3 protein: CASTGPYSGNTIYF. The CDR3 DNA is TGTGCCAGCACTGGCCCTTACTCTGGAAACACCATATATTTT.

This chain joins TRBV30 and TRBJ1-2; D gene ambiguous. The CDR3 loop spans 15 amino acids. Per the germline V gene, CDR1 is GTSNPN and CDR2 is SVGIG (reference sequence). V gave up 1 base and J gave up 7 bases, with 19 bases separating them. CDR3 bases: TGTGCCTGGAGTGGTTGGGGAGGGCGGTTGTCTGGCTACACCTTC. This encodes CAWSGWGGRLSGYTF.

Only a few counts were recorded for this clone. As DNA, the CDR3 is TGTGCCAGCAGTTACGGGACAGGGTATGAGCAGTTCTTC. Translating it yields CASSYGTGYEQFF. V is TRBV6-5 and J is TRBJ2-1; 9 bases fit TRBD1. There are 13 residues in the CDR3. Germline V gene data show CDR1 as MNHEY and CDR2 as SVGAGI. V trimming: 2 bases; J trimming: 8 bases; junction bases outside the gene matches: 1.

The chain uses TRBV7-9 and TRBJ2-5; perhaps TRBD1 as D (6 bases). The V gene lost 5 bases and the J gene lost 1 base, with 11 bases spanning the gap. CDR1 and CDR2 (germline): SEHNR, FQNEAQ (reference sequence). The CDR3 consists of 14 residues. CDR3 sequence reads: CASSRDNIQETQYF. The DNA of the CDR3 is TGTGCCAGCAGCCGGGACAATATCCAAGAGACCCAGTACTTC.

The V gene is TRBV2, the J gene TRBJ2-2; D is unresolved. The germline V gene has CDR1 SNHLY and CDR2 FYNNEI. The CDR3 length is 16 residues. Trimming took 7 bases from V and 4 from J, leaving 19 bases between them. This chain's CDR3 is CASTRESQAATGELFF. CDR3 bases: TGTGCCAGCACCAGAGAGTCCCAGGCTGCCACCGGGGAGCTGTTTTTT.

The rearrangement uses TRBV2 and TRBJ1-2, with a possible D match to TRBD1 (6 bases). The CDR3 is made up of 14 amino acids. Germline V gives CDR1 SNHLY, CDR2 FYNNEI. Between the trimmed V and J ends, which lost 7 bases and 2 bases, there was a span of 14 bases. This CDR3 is CASIRDRNNYGYTF. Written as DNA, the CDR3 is TGTGCCAGCATCCGTGACAGGAACAACTATGGCTACACCTTC.

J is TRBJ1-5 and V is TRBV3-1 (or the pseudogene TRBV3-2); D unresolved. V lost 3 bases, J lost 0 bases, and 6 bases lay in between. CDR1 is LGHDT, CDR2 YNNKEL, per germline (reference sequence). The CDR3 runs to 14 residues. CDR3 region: CASSHRDSNQPQHF. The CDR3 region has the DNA TGTGCCAGCAGCCATCGGGATAGCAATCAGCCCCAGCATTTT.

DNA of the CDR3: TGTGCCAGCAGCTTAGCAACAGGGTCCTACGAGCAGTACTTC. Translating gives CASSLATGSYEQYF. This chain uses TRBV7-6 with TRBJ2-7, with D possibly being TRBD1 (6 bases). The CDR3 runs 14 residues. Germline-derived CDR1 and CDR2 are SGHVS and FNYEAQ. V lost 0 bases to trimming and J lost 1 base, with 7 bases between them. The variable domain in full, completed from reference TRBV7-6 and TRBJ2-7, reads GAGVSQSPRYKVTKRGQDVALRCDPISGHVSLYWYRQALGQGPEFLTYFNYEAQQDKSGLPNDRFSAERPEGSISTLTIQRTEQRDSAMYRCASSLATGSYEQYFGPGTRLTVT.

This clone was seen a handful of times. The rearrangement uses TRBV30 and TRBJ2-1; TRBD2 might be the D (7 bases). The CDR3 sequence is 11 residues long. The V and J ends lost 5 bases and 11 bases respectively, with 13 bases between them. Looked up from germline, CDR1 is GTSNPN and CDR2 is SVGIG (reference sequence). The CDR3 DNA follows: TGTGCCTGGGGGGGGGCACGGAAGCAGTTCTTC. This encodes CAWGGARKQFF.

The CDR3 sequence is CASSAGTGDGEQYF. In nucleotides, the CDR3 is TGTGCCAGCAGCGCCGGGACAGGGGATGGCGAGCAGTACTTC. The chain joins TRBV9 to TRBJ2-7; 10 nucleotides agree with TRBD1. The ends lost 3 bases at V and 6 bases at J; junction bases unmatched: 6. This CDR3 contains 14 residues. Per the germline V gene, CDR1 is SGDLS and CDR2 is YYNGEE.

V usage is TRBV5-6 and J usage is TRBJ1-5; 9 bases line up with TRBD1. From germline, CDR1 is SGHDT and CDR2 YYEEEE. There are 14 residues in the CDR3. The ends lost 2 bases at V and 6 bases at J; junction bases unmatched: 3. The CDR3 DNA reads TGTGCCAGCAGCTTCGGACAGGGGATTCAGCCCCAGCATTTT. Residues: CASSFGQGIQPQHF.